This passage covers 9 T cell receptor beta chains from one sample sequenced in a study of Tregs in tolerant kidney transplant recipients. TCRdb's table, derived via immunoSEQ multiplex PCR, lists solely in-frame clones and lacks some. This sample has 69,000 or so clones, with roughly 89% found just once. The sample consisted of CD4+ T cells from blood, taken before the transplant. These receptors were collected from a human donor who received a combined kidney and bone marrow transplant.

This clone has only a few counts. CDR3 region: CASRKQGLTNEKLFF. CDR3 coding DNA: TGTGCCAGTAGAAAACAGGGGCTAACTAATGAAAAACTGTTTTTT. This chain connects TRBV19 to TRBJ1-4; 7 nucleotides line up with TRBD1. V shed 6 bases and J 1 base; nucleotides not matched to a gene: 5. CDR1 is LNHDA and CDR2 is SQIVND in the germline V gene (reference sequence). The CDR3 covers 15 residues.

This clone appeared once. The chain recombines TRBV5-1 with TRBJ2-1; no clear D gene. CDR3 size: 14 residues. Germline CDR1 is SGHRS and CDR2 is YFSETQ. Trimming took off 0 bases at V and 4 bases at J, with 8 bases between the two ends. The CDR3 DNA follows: TGCGCCAGCAGCTTGGAGCCGTCTTACAATGAGCAGTTCTTC. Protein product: CASSLEPSYNEQFF. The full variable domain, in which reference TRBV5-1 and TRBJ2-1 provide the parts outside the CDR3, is KAGVTQTPRYLIKTRGQQVTLSCSPISGHRSVSWYQQTPGQGLQFLFEYFSETQRNKGNFPGRFSGRQFSNSRSEMNVSTLELGDSALYLCASSLEPSYNEQFFGPGTRLTVL.

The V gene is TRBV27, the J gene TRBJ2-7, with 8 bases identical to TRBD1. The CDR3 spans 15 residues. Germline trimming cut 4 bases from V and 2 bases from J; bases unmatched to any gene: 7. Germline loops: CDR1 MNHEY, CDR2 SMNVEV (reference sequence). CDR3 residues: CASSSLLTGAYEQYF. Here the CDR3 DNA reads TGTGCCAGCAGTTCGCTCCTGACAGGGGCCTACGAGCAGTACTTC.

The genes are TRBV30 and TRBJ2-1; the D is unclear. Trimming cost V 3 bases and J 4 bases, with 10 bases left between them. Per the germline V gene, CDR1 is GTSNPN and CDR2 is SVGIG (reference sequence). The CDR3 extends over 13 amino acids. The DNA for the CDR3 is TGTGCCTGGAGCGGTTCACCTTACAATGAGCAGTTCTTC. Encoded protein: CAWSGSPYNEQFF. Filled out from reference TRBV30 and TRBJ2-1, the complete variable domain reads SQTIHQWPATLVQPVGSPLSLECTVEGTSNPNLYWYRQAAGRGLQLLFYSVGIGQISSEVPQNLSASRPQDRQFILSSKKLLLSDSGFYLCAWSGSPYNEQFFGPGTRLTVL.

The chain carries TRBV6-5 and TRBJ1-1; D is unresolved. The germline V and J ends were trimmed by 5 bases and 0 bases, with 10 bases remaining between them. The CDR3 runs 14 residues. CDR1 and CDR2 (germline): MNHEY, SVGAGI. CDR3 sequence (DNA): TGTGCCAGCAGTACCCGGGAGTTGAACACTGAAGCTTTCTTT. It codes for CASSTRELNTEAFF.

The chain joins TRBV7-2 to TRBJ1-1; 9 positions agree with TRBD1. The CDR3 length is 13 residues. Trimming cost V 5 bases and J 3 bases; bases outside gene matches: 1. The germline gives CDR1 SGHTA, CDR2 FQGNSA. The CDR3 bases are TGTGCCAGCAGCCGACAGGGGGACACTGAAGCTTTCTTT. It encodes CASSRQGDTEAFF.

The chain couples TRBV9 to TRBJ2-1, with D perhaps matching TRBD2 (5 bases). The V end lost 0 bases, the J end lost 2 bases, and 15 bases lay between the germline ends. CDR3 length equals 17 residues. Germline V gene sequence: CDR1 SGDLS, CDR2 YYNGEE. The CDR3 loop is CASSVGGDYLTYNEQFF. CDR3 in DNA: TGTGCCAGCAGCGTAGGAGGTGACTACCTGACCTACAATGAGCAGTTCTTC.

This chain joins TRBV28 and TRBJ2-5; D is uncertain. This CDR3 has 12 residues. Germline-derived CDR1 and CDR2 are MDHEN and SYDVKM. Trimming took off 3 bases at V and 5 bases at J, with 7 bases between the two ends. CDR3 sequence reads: CASSLLEETQYF. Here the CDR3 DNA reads TGTGCCAGCAGTTTGTTAGAGGAGACCCAGTACTTC.

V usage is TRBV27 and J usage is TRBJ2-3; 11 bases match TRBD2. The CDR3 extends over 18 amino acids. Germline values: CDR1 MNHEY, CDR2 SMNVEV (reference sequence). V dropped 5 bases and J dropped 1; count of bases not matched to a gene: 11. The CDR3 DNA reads TGTGCCAGCAGTCCCGGGACTAGCGGCCCCTCGGGCACAGATACGCAGTATTTT. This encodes CASSPGTSGPSGTDTQYF.